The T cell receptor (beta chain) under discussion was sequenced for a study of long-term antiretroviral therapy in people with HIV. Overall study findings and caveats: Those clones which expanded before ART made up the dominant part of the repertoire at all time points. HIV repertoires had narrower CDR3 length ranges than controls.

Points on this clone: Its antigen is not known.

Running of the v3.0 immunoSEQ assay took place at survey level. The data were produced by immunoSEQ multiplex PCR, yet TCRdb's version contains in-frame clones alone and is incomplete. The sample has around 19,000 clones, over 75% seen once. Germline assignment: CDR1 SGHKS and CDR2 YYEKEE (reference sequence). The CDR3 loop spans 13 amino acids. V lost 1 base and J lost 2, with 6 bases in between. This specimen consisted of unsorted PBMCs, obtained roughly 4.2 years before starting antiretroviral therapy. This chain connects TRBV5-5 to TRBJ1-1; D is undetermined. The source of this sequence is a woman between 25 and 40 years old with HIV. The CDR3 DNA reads TGTGCCAGCAGCTTGAGGAGTAACACTGAAGCTTTCTTT. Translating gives CASSLRSNTEAFF.